The rows below give T cell receptor beta chains drawn from one sample of a study of CD8 T cells in ankylosing spondylitis. TCRdb re-derived calls from the 5' RACE reads in MiXCR, one entry per CDR3 protein. The top ten hold 13% to 15% of the sample, which has fewer than 400,000 distinct CDR3 sequences, 8% seen once. The material sequenced was blood, either unsorted or a sorted T cell fraction (not recorded which). These receptors originate from a male donor with ankylosing spondylitis. Both conserved end residues are part of each CDR3. A D gene is named only where the DNA matches it firmly. Size values are once, few and many counts, or a class for expanded clones, and some rows have none.

J | V | size | D | CDR3 | DNA
TRBJ2-4 | TRBV20-1 | - | - | CSATRGSVAKNIQYF | TGCAGTGCTACCCGGGGGTCGGTAGCCAAAAACATTCAGTACTTC
TRBJ2-4 | TRBV5-1 | - | TRBD1 | CASRQQGAKNIQYF | TGCGCCAGCAGGCAACAGGGGGCCAAAAACATTCAGTACTTC
TRBJ1-3 | TRBV30 | few | - | CAWSLAYSGNTIYF | TGTGCCTGGAGTTTGGCTTACTCTGGAAACACCATATATTTT
TRBJ2-5 | TRBV2 | few | - | CASSESSREETQYF | TGTGCCAGCAGTGAGTCCTCTAGGGAAGAGACCCAGTACTTC
TRBJ2-7 | TRBV3-1 | few | TRBD2 | CASSPLAGASYLEQYF | TGTGCCAGCAGCCCCTTAGCGGGAGCTAGTTATCTCGAGCAGTACTTC
TRBJ1-4 | TRBV20-1 | few | - | CRSYQEKLFF | TGCAGGAGCTACCAGGAAAAACTGTTTTTT
TRBJ2-2 | TRBV4-3 | - | TRBD2 | CASSRLAGGTGELFF | TGCGCCAGCAGCCGGCTAGCGGGCGGTACCGGGGAGCTGTTTTTT
TRBJ2-7 | TRBV12-3/TRBV12-4 | many | - | CASTLRGTWGHEQYF | TGTGCCAGCACCCTTCGGGGGACTTGGGGCCACGAGCAGTACTTC
TRBJ2-7 | TRBV7-2 | - | - | CASRESVEQYF | TGTGCCAGCAGGGAGAGCGTCGAGCAGTACTTC
TRBJ1-5 | TRBV29-1 | many | TRBD1 | CSVPRTGRLYSNQPQHF | TGCAGCGTCCCCCGGACAGGGCGCCTATATAGCAATCAGCCCCAGCATTTT
TRBJ2-3 | TRBV29-1 | many | TRBD1 | CSDGQGRDTQYF | TGCAGCGACGGACAGGGGAGAGATACGCAGTATTTT
TRBJ2-3 | TRBV5-1 | few | TRBD2 | CASSPSGRASYDTQYF | TGCGCCAGCAGCCCTAGCGGGAGGGCCTCATACGATACGCAGTATTTT
TRBJ2-1 | TRBV20-1 | few | - | CSASLRNLRDEQFF | TGCAGTGCTAGTCTCCGGAACCTCCGGGATGAGCAGTTCTTC
TRBJ2-2 | TRBV12-5 | - | TRBD1 | CASGLGQGAAGELFF | TGTGCTAGTGGTTTGGGACAGGGGGCGGCCGGGGAGCTGTTTTTT
TRBJ2-1 | TRBV29-1 | - | TRBD2 | CSVALAGVYNEQFF | TGCAGCGTTGCACTGGCGGGAGTATACAATGAGCAGTTCTTC
TRBJ2-3 | TRBV7-9 | many | - | CASRGTSTDTQYF | TGTGCCAGCAGGGGGACTAGCACAGATACGCAGTATTTT
TRBJ2-1 | TRBV11-3 | few | - | CASSLEARVEQFF | TGTGCCAGCAGCTTAGAAGCTAGGGTTGAGCAGTTCTTC
TRBJ2-2 | TRBV6-2/TRBV6-3 | - | - | CASSYSFIPATPHLIYTGELFF | TGTGCCAGCAGTTACTCGTTCATACCGGCAACTCCACATTTGATCTACACCGGGGAGCTGTTTTTT
TRBJ2-6 | TRBV2 | - | - | CASFQPGANVLTF | TGTGCCAGCTTCCAACCTGGGGCCAACGTCCTGACTTTC
TRBJ2-3 | TRBV11-3 | many | - | CASRTTDTQYF | TGTGCCAGCAGAACCACAGATACGCAGTATTTT
TRBJ2-3 | TRBV29-1 | - | TRBD2 | CSVVIWLAGVTDTQYF | TGCAGCGTTGTAATATGGTTAGCGGGCGTCACAGATACGCAGTATTTT
TRBJ2-1 | TRBV7-9 | - | - | CASSGAGRNEQFF | TGTGCCAGCAGCGGCGCAGGGCGAAATGAGCAGTTCTTC
TRBJ1-6 | TRBV20-1 | - | - | CSARIPGPHSPLHF | TGCAGTGCTAGGATTCCGGGACCCCATTCACCCCTCCACTTT
TRBJ2-1 | TRBV5-1 | many | - | CASSSRPGGDEQFF | TGCGCCAGCAGCTCAAGACCGGGTGGGGATGAGCAGTTCTTC
TRBJ1-1 | TRBV28 | - | - | CARNNTLRETEAFF | TGTGCCCGCAACAACACGTTACGGGAAACTGAAGCTTTCTTT
TRBJ2-7 | TRBV5-1 | few | TRBD1 | CASRAWTGLYEQYF | TGCGCCAGCAGGGCATGGACAGGACTCTACGAGCAGTACTTC
TRBJ2-7 | TRBV7-2 | - | - | CASSAEVGMSEQYF | TGTGCCAGCAGCGCCGAGGTAGGAATGAGCGAGCAGTACTTC
TRBJ2-7 | TRBV5-1 | many | TRBD2 | CASSWRGTSVTYEQYF | TGCGCCAGCAGCTGGCGGGGGACTAGCGTTACCTACGAGCAGTACTTC
TRBJ2-3 | TRBV6-2/TRBV6-3 | - | - | CASSYSRESPSTDTQYF | TGTGCCAGCAGTTACTCGAGGGAGAGCCCTAGCACAGATACGCAGTATTTT
TRBJ2-1 | TRBV29-1 | few | TRBD2 | CSVVGSGRANEQFF | TGCAGCGTCGTTGGGAGCGGGAGGGCCAATGAGCAGTTCTTC
TRBJ2-3 | TRBV5-1 | few | - | CASSLSVDTQYF | TGCGCCAGCAGCTTGTCGGTAGATACGCAGTATTTT
TRBJ2-3 | TRBV29-1 | few | - | CSVVLLAEDTQYF | TGCAGCGTTGTGTTACTGGCCGAAGATACGCAGTATTTT
TRBJ2-3 | TRBV20-1 | - | - | CSARGASTDTQYF | TGCAGTGCTAGAGGAGCAAGCACAGATACGCAGTATTTT
TRBJ2-2 | TRBV2 | - | TRBD1 | CATRTGQNTGELFF | TGTGCCACCCGGACAGGGCAGAACACCGGGGAGCTGTTTTTT
TRBJ1-3 | TRBV12-3/TRBV12-4 | many | - | CASSLLGASGNTIYF | TGTGCCAGCAGCTTGTTGGGGGCCTCTGGAAACACCATATATTTT
TRBJ1-1 | TRBV5-1 | many | - | CASSLTAAMNTEAFF | TGCGCCAGCAGCTTGACAGCAGCCATGAACACTGAAGCTTTCTTT
TRBJ2-7 | TRBV29-1 | few | TRBD2 | CSVDPSGSRNEQYF | TGCAGCGTCGATCCTAGCGGGAGTAGGAACGAGCAGTACTTC
TRBJ2-5 | TRBV5-1 | - | TRBD2 | CASNPWGGRSQETQYF | TGCGCCAGCAATCCTTGGGGCGGGAGGTCCCAAGAGACCCAGTACTTC
TRBJ2-5 | TRBV7-9 | few | - | CASSSAAQETQYF | TGTGCCAGCAGCTCCGCAGCCCAAGAGACCCAGTACTTC
TRBJ2-5 | TRBV5-1 | many | - | CASSVDRPQETQYF | TGCGCCAGCAGCGTGGACAGACCGCAAGAGACCCAGTACTTC
TRBJ2-7 | TRBV12-3/TRBV12-4 | - | TRBD2 | CASSSLGLDEQYF | TGTGCCAGCAGCAGCTTGGGACTAGACGAGCAGTACTTC
TRBJ2-7 | TRBV13 | - | - | CASSQRTDAYEQYF | TGTGCCAGCAGCCAACGGACTGACGCGTACGAGCAGTACTTC
TRBJ2-2 | TRBV5-5 | - | - | CASSFYTGELFF | TGTGCCAGCAGCTTTTACACCGGGGAGCTGTTTTTT
TRBJ1-3 | TRBV18 | few | - | CASSPDPSGNTIYF | TGTGCCAGCTCACCGGACCCTTCTGGAAACACCATATATTTT
TRBJ2-1 | TRBV5-1 | few | - | CASSFPSTNEQFF | TGCGCCAGCAGCTTCCCTAGTACCAATGAGCAGTTCTTC